This TCR beta chain appears in the sequencing data of a study of neurological immune-mediated disorders. The V end was cut by 0 bases, the J end by 7 bases, with 13 bases between. Germline V gene data show CDR1 as MNHNY and CDR2 as SVGAGI (reference sequence). The CDR3 loop spans 15 amino acids. The cDNA was synthesized by means of template-switch 5'RACE, which was carried out with 10-nucleotide random UMIs. A single record per CDR3 protein comes from TCRdb applying MiXCR to the 5' RACE reads. The table includes tens of thousands of distinct CDR3 sequences, roughly 15% detected once. This clonotype was recorded at least ten times. What it binds is not known. The T cells used for sorted libraries numbered 950,000 to 1,000,000, either CD4+ or CD8+. Overall study results and limits: TCR clonal expansion peaked in HTLV-1-associated myelopathy patients and was lowest in multiple sclerosis patients. Expanded clones shared no CDR3 amino acid sequences across subjects, suggesting private repertoires in all groups.

Input material: CD4+ T cells from blood. The rearrangement joins TRBV6-6 to TRBJ2-1; possible D gene TRBD2, 5 bases. This clonotype originated in a woman aged 55-69 years with HTLV-1-associated myelopathy (HAM/TSP). The CDR3 bases are TGTGCCAGCAGTTACTCCTACGCCGCGGGTAATGAGCAGTTCTTC. It encodes CASSYSYAAGNEQFF.